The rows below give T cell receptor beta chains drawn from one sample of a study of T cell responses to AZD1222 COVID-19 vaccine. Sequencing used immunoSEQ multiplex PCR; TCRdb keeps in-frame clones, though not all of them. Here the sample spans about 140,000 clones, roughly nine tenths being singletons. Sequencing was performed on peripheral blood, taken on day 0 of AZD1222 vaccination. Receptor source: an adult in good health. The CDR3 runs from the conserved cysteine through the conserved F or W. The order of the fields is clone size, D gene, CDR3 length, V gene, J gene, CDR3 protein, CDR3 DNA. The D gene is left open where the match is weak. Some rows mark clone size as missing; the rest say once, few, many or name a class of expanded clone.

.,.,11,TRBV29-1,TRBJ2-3,CSVDSSDTQYF,TGCAGCGTTGACTCCTCAGATACGCAGTATTTT
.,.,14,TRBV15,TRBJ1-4,CATSRDRGGEKLFF,TGTGCCACCAGCAGAGACAGGGGAGGGGAAAAACTGTTTTTT
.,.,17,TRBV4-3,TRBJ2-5,CASSQQFGPRSEQTQYF,TGCGCCAGCAGCCAACAATTTGGGCCTAGGTCGGAGCAGACCCAGTACTTC
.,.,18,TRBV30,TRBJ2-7,CAWSKRTVSTIVVLEQYF,TGTGCCTGGAGTAAACGGACAGTATCCACTATAGTGGTTTTGGAGCAGTACTTC
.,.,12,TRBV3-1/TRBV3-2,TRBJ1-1,CASSQVGGEAFF,TGTGCCAGCAGCCAAGTGGGGGGGGAAGCTTTCTTT
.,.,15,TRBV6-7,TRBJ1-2,CASSYAGRSLYGYTF,TGTGCCAGCAGTTACGCAGGGAGGTCCCTATATGGCTACACCTTC
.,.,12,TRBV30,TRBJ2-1,CAWSPDLDEQFF,TGTGCCTGGTCCCCGGACTTGGATGAGCAGTTCTTC
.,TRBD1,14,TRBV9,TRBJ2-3,CASSPRQGTDTQYF,TGTGCCAGCAGCCCCCGACAGGGAACAGATACGCAGTATTTT
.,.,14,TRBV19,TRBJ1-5,CASSIAGIGQPQHF,TGTGCCAGTAGTATAGCAGGGATAGGGCAGCCCCAGCATTTT
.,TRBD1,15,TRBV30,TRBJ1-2,CAWSVGTGGDYGYTF,TGTGCCTGGAGCGTCGGGACAGGGGGTGACTATGGCTACACCTTC
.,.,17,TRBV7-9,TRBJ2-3,CASSLYRAEWVTDTQYF,TGTGCCAGCAGCTTGTACCGTGCGGAGTGGGTCACAGATACGCAGTATTTT
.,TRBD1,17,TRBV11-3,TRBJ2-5,CASSLDLGQGGGETQYF,TGTGCCAGCAGCTTAGATCTGGGACAGGGCGGTGGTGAGACCCAGTACTTC
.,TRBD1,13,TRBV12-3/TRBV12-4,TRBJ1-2,CASSPGQGGGYTF,TGTGCCAGCAGTCCGGGACAGGGGGGAGGCTACACCTTC
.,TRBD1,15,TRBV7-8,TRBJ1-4,CASSLGDRGGEKLFF,TGTGCCAGCAGCTTAGGAGACAGGGGGGGAGAAAAACTGTTTTTT
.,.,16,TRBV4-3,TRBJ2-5,CASSQEHGLAQETQYF,TGCGCCAGCAGCCAAGAACACGGGCTAGCCCAAGAGACCCAGTACTTC
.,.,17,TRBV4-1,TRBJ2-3,CASSPLEIGHEGDTQYF,TGCGCCAGCAGCCCCCTCGAAATAGGCCATGAAGGCGATACGCAGTATTTT
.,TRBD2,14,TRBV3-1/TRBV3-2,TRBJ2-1,CASSTPGLAGVGFF,TGTGCCAGCAGCACCCCGGGACTAGCGGGAGTGGGGTTCTTC
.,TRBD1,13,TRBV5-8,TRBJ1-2,CASSSEQGDGYTF,TGTGCCAGCAGCTCGGAACAGGGGGATGGCTACACCTTC
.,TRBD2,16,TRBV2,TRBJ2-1,CASKESSGRMWNEQFF,TGTGCCAGCAAAGAGAGTAGCGGGAGGATGTGGAATGAGCAGTTCTTC
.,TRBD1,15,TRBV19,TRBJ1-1,CASSTHQGGNTEAFF,TGTGCCAGTAGTACCCATCAGGGGGGGAACACTGAAGCTTTCTTT
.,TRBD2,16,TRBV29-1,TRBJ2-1,CSVEGTSGRKYNEQFF,TGCAGCGTTGAAGGGACTAGCGGCCGGAAATACAATGAGCAGTTCTTC
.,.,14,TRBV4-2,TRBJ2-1,CASSQVGVGDEQFF,TGTGCCAGCAGCCAAGTTGGGGTAGGCGATGAGCAGTTCTTC
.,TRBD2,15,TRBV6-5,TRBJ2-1,CASSPSGGSYNEQFF,TGTGCCAGCAGCCCCAGCGGGGGTTCCTACAATGAGCAGTTCTTC
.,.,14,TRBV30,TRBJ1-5,CAWRPGKDNQPQHF,TGTGCCTGGAGGCCCGGGAAGGACAATCAGCCCCAGCATTTT
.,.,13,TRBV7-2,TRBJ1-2,CASSLGGRDGYTF,TGTGCCAGCAGCTTAGGAGGCAGGGATGGCTACACCTTC
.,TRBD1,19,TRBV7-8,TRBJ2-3,CASSCTGQDFPSSTDTQYF,TGTGCCAGCAGCTGCACGGGACAGGACTTCCCCTCTAGCACAGATACGCAGTATTTT
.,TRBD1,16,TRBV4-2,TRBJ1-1,CASSQDHGQGSAEAFF,TGTGCCAGCAGCCAAGATCACGGACAGGGGAGCGCTGAAGCTTTCTTT
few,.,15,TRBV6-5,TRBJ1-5,CASSYDNYGDQPQHF,TGTGCCAGCAGCTACGATAATTACGGGGATCAGCCCCAGCATTTT
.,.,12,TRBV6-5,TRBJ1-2,CAGGEGSNGYTF,TGTGCCGGGGGAGAGGGGTCGAATGGCTACACCTTC
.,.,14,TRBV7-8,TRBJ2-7,CASSLRVSSYEQYF,TGTGCCAGCAGCCTGAGGGTCTCCTCCTACGAGCAGTACTTC
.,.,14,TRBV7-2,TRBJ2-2,CASSLVRGNGELFF,TGTGCCAGCAGCTTAGTGAGGGGCAACGGGGAGCTGTTTTTT
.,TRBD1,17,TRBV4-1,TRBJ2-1,CASSQGTGFRSYNEQFF,TGCGCCAGTAGCCAAGGGACAGGGTTCCGCTCCTACAATGAGCAGTTCTTC
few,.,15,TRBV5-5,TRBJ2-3,CASSPAVSLTDTQYF,TGTGCCAGCAGCCCTGCCGTGTCTCTCACAGATACGCAGTATTTT
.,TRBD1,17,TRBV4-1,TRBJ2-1,CASSQDLGRGSYNEQFF,TGCGCCAGCAGCCAAGATCTGGGCAGGGGGTCCTACAATGAGCAGTTCTTC
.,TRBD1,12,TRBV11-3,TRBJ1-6,CASSLGQESLHF,TGTGCCAGCAGCTTGGGACAGGAATCCCTCCACTTT
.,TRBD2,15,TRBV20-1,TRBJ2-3,CSASGWREGTDTQYF,TGCAGTGCTAGTGGTTGGCGGGAGGGCACAGATACGCAGTATTTT